The present T cell receptor beta chain was sequenced within a study of response to subunit inactivated influenza vaccine. Study-level results: Each seasonal flu vaccination may recruit only limited new T cells, authors suggested.

TCRdb re-called the RT-PCR reads with MiXCR, one entry per CDR3 protein. The sample lists 550,000 to 650,000 distinct CDR3 sequences; approximately 12% were seen once. About this clonotype itself: The target antigen is unknown.

The V gene lost 0 bases and the J gene lost 7 bases, with 9 bases spanning the gap. This CDR3 has 13 residues. Germline CDR1 LNHNV, CDR2 YYDKDF (reference sequence). The sequence derives from a man aged 50 to 59 who received an inactivated influenza vaccine. The chain links TRBV15 to TRBJ1-1, with TRBD1 as a possible D gene (6 bases). The sequencing used PBMCs from blood, collected on the day of vaccination. The CDR3 reads CATSRDQGREAFF. The CDR3 DNA sequence: TGTGCCACCAGCAGAGATCAGGGGCGTGAAGCTTTCTTT.